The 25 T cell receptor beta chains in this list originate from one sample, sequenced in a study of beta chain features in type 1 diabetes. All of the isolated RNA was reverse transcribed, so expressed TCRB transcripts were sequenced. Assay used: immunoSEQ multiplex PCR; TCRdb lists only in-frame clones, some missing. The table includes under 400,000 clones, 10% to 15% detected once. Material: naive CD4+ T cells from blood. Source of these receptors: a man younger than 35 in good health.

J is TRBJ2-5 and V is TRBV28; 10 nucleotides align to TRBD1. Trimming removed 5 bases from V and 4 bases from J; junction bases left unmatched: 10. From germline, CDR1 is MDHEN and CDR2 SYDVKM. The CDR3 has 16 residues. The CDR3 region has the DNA TGTGCCAGCAGTCCCCCGGGACAGGGGTCAGGAGAGACCCAGTACTTC. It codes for CASSPPGQGSGETQYF. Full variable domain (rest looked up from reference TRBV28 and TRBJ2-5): DVKVTQSSRYLVKRTGEKVFLECVQDMDHENMFWYRQDPGLGLRLIYFSYDVKMKEKGDIPEGYSVSREKKERFSLILESASTNQTSMYLCASSPPGQGSGETQYFGPGTRLLVL.

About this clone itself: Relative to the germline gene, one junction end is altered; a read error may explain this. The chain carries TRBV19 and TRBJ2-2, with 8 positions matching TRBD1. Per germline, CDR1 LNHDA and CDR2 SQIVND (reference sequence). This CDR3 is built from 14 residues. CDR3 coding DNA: TGTGCCAGCGTCCGGGACAGGAACGCCGGGGAGCTGTTTTTT. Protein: CASVRDRNAGELFF.

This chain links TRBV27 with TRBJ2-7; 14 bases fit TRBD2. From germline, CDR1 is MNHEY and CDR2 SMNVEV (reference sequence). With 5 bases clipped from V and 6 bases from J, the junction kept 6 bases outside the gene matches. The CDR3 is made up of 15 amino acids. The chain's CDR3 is CASSLGLAGVGEQYF. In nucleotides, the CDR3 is TGTGCCAGCAGTCTGGGACTAGCGGGAGTAGGCGAGCAGTACTTC.

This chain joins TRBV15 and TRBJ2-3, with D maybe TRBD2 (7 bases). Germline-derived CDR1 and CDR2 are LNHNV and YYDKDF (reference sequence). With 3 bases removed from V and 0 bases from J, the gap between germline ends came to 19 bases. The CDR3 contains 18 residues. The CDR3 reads CATSRGGGGLFSTDTQYF. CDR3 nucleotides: TGTGCCACCAGCAGGGGAGGCGGGGGCCTATTTAGCACAGATACGCAGTATTTT.

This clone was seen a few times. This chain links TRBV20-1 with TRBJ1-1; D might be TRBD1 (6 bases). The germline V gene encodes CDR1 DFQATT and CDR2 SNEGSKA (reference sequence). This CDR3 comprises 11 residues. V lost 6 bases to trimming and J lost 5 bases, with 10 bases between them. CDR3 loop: CSASGVTEAFF. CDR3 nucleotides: TGCAGTGCGTCAGGGGTAACTGAAGCTTTCTTT.

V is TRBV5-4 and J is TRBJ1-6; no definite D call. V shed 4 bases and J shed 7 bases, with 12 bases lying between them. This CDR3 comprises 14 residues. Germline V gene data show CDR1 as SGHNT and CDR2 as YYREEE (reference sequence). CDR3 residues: CASSQEGTNSPLHF. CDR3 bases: TGTGCCAGCAGCCAGGAAGGTACAAATTCACCCCTCCACTTT.

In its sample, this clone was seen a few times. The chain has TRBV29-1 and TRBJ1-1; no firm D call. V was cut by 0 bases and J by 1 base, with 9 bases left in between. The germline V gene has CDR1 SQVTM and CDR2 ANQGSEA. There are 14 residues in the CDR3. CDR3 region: CSVEDGGRNTEAFF. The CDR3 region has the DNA TGCAGCGTTGAAGATGGTGGCAGGAACACTGAAGCTTTCTTT.

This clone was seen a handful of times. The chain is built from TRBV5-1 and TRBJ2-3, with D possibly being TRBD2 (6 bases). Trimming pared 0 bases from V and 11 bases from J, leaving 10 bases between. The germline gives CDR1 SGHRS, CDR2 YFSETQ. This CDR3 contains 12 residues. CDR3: CASSLAGELQYF. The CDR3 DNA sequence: TGCGCCAGCAGCTTGGCGGGAGAACTGCAGTATTTT. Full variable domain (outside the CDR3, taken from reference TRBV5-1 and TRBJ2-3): KAGVTQTPRYLIKTRGQQVTLSCSPISGHRSVSWYQQTPGQGLQFLFEYFSETQRNKGNFPGRFSGRQFSNSRSEMNVSTLELGDSALYLCASSLAGELQYFGPGTRLTVL.

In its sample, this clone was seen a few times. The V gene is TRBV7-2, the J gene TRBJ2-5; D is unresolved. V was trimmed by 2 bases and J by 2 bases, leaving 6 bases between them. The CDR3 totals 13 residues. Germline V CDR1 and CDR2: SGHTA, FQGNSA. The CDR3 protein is CASSLPYQETQYF. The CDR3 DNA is TGTGCCAGCAGCTTACCCTATCAAGAGACCCAGTACTTC.

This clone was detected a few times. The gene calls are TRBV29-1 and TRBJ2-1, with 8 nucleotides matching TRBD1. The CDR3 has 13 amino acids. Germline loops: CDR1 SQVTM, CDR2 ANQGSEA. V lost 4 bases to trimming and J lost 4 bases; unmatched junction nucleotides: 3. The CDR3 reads CSVARGLYNEQFF. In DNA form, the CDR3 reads TGCAGCGTTGCCAGGGGGCTGTACAATGAGCAGTTCTTC.

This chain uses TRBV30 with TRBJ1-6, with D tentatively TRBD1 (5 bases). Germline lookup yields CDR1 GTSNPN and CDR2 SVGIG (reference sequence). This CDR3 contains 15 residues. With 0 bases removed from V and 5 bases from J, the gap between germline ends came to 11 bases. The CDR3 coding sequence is TGTGCCTGGAGTGTAGGAACAGGACATAATTCACCCCTCCACTTT. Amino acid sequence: CAWSVGTGHNSPLHF.

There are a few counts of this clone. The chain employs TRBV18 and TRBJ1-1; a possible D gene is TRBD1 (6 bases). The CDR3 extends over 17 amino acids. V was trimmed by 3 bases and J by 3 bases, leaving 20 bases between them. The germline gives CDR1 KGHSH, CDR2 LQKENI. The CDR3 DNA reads TGTGCCAGCTCACCCCTACTCAGGACAGCGAGGGACACTGAAGCTTTCTTT. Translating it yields CASSPLLRTARDTEAFF.

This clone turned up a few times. CDR3 sequence reads: CASIYRGPGNQPQHF. Here the CDR3 DNA reads TGTGCCAGCATATACAGGGGCCCCGGCAATCAGCCCCAGCATTTT. This rearrangement joins TRBV6-1 to TRBJ1-5; TRBD1 aligns across 7 bases. J was trimmed by 2 bases and V by 7 bases; bases with no gene match: 8. The germline V gene has CDR1 MNHNS and CDR2 SASEGT. CDR3 length: 15 amino acids.

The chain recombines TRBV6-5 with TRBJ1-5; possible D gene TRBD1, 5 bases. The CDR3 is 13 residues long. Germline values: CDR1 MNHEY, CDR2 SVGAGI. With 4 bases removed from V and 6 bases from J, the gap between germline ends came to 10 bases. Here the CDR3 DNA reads TGTGCCAGCAGTTCGCGGGGACGTCAGCCCCAGCATTTT. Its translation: CASSSRGRQPQHF.

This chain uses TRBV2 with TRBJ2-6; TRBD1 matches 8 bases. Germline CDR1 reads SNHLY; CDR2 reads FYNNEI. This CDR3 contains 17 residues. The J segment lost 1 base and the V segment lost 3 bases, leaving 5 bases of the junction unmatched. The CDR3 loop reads CASSDGTGFSGANVLTF. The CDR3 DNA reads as TGTGCCAGCAGTGACGGGACAGGCTTTTCTGGGGCCAACGTCCTGACTTTC.

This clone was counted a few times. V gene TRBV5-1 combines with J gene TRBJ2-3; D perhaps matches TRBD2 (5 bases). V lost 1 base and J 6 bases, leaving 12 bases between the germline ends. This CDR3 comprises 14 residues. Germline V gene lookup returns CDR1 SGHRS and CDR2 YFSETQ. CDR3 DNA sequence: TGCGCCAGCAGCTTGCGACAATCGGGGGATACGCAGTATTTT. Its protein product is CASSLRQSGDTQYF.

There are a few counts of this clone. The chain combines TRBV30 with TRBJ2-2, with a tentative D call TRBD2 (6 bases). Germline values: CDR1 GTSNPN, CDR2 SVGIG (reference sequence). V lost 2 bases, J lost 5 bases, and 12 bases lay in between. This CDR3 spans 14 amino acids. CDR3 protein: CAWSWTRGTGELFF. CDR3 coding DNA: TGTGCCTGGAGTTGGACGCGGGGAACCGGGGAGCTGTTTTTT. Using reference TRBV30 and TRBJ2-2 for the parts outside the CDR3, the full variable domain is SQTIHQWPATLVQPVGSPLSLECTVEGTSNPNLYWYRQAAGRGLQLLFYSVGIGQISSEVPQNLSASRPQDRQFILSSKKLLLSDSGFYLCAWSWTRGTGELFFGEGSRLTVL.

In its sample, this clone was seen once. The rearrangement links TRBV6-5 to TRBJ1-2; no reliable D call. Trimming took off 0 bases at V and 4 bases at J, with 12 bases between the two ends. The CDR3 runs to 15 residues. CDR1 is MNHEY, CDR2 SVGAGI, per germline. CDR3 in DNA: TGTGCCAGCAGTTACTCATCCGGGGTTAGCTATGGCTACACCTTC. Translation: CASSYSSGVSYGYTF.

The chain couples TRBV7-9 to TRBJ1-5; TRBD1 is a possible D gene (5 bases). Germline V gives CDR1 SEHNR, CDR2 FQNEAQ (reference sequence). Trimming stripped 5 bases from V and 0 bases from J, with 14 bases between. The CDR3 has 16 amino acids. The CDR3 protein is CASSPAGGTSNQPQHF. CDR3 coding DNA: TGTGCCAGCAGCCCCGCCGGGGGAACTAGCAATCAGCCCCAGCATTTT. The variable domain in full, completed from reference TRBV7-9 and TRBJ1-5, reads DTGVSQNPRHKITKRGQNVTFRCDPISEHNRLYWYRQTLGQGPEFLTYFQNEAQLEKSRLLSDRFSAERPKGSFSTLEIQRTEQGDSAMYLCASSPAGGTSNQPQHFGDGTRLSIL.

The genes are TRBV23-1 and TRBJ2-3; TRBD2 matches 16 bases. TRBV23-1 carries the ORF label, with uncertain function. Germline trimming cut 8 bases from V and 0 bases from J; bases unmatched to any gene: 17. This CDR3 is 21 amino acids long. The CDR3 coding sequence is TGCGCCAGCGGAAATCCTGGGACTAGCGGGAGGGTGGGGTATAGCACAGATACGCAGTATTTT. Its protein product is CASGNPGTSGRVGYSTDTQYF.

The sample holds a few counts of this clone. The CDR3 here is CASSREGSIQYF. CDR3 DNA sequence: TGTGCCAGCAGTCGAGAAGGGAGCATTCAGTACTTC. V usage is TRBV27 and J usage is TRBJ2-4; a possible D gene is TRBD2 (5 bases). This CDR3 spans 12 amino acids. Trimming removed 5 bases from V and 9 bases from J, with 11 bases in between. Germline-derived CDR1 and CDR2 are MNHEY and SMNVEV (reference sequence).

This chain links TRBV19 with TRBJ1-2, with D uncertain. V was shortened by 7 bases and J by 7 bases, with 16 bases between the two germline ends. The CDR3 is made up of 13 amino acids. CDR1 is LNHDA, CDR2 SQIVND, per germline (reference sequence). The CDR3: CASKPPLSFGYTF. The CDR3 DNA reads TGTGCCAGTAAGCCCCCCCTGTCGTTTGGCTACACCTTC.

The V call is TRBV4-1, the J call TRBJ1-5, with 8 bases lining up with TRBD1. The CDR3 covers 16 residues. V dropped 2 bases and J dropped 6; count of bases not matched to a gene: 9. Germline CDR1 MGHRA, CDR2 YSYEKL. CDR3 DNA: TGCGCCAGCAGCCAAAACAACAGGGGGGTCGGTCAGCCCCAGCATTTT. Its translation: CASSQNNRGVGQPQHF.

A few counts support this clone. CDR3 amino acids: CASSRALEETQYF. CDR3 DNA sequence: TGTGCCAGCTCCCGCGCCCTAGAGGAGACCCAGTACTTC. The rearrangement links TRBV18 to TRBJ2-5; no reliable D call. This CDR3 spans 13 amino acids. CDR1 is KGHSH and CDR2 is LQKENI in the germline V gene. V was shortened by 6 bases and J by 5 bases, with 13 bases between the two germline ends.

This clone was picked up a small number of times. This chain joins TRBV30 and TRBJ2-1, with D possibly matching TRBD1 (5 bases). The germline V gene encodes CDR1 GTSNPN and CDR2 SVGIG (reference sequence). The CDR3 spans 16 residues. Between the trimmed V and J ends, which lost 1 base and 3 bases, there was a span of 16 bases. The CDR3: CAWSGAGSFLYNEQFF. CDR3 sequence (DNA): TGTGCCTGGAGTGGCGCAGGGTCCTTCCTCTACAATGAGCAGTTCTTC.